This T cell receptor beta chain was found in a study of shared clonotypes between healthy human individuals (dated by TCRdb to about 2020). At the level of the whole study: Three men and two women, aged 18 to 49 years, made up the cohort. To increase sequencing depth and limit assay-specific biases, different laboratories used diverse techniques to prepare libraries and sequence TCR repertoires. For each donor, CD4 naive and CD4 memory were each given three plates, CD8 naive was given two plates, and CD8 memory was given one plate. The study deeply sequenced blood TCR repertoires of about 5 healthy adults to estimate repertoire size and the extent of clonotype sharing between individuals. Leukapheresis yielded between about 0.94 and 8.9 billion PBMCs per donor. Points the paper makes about the study in general: Sampling was limited to blood, and TCR repertoires in tissue likely differ from TCR repertoires in blood. Pairwise subsampling led to the expectation that sequencing depth would affect the degree of clonotype sharing among donors. Rarefaction of sorted-subset datasets indicated incomplete sequencing despite the large sequencing depth. When several donors were compared, the shared fraction of clonotypes was approximately 5% for naive CD4, around 3.6% for naive CD8, more than 2% for memory CD4, and less than 0.45% for memory CD8. Because the study included only a small number of donors, the genetic and exposure-history diversity represented was limited. Naive subsets generally had larger estimated clonotype richness than memory subsets did. Clonotypes shared by all four sorted-subset donors showed higher generation probabilities than non-shared clonotypes.

TCR CDR3 regions were amplified from genomic DNA by multiplex PCR using the deep immunoSEQ assay. For each cell subset, the extracted genomic DNA was distributed evenly across all wells of several immunoSEQ 96-well plates, and each plate served as one replicate. For sorted subsets, roughly 0.2 ug genomic DNA, equal to tens of thousands of T cell genomes, was loaded into each replicate PCR. The purified libraries were quantified using a Qubit 3.0 fluorometer, sized with a Bioanalyzer 2100, and then quantified again using the KAPA Library Quantification kit. Every immunoSEQ 96-well plate was sequenced on a dedicated single-read 150-cycle Illumina NextSeq 550 flow cell. For the original study's pipeline: The immunoSEQ output contained only junctional sequences without quality scores, so filtering could not match that applied to full-length reads. Sequences were annotated with PyIR, a Python wrapper for IgBLAST v1.9, and V/J genes and CDR3 were assigned using IMGT germline references. Reads were filtered out if the reads had weak V/J assignments (E-value above 1e-6), no CDR3, stop codons, out-of-frame junctions, or ambiguous translated residues. A V3J clonotype was defined by an identical inferred V gene, J gene, and CDR3 amino acid sequence. To compute the percentage overlap between repertoires, the number of shared unique clonotypes was divided by the size of the smaller repertoire. Repertoire richness was assessed with RTK rarefaction, the Chao1 estimator, and Recon v2.1 estimates of unobserved clonotypes. OLGA was used to compute generation probabilities for all TCRbeta clonotypes that the gDNA method yielded from a handful of donors. TCRdb carries this immuneACCESS record with in-frame sequences only. Its versions omit some clonotypes, under half of them owing to an unresolved V gene in the studies checked, with the rest unexplained. V and J calls and clone size are copied from that table; D and trimming were computed from the DNA. The sample table shows approximately 740,000 clones, and roughly 70% are seen once. The ten largest account for around 1.6% of the sample.

Concerning this clone itself: Its target antigen remains unknown. Per-base qualities were not stored, and no clone one base away is much larger.

Donors were healthy HIV-negative adults with no recently reported acute infections or vaccinations. All donors were Caucasian adults living in Nashville, Tennessee, USA. CD4+ T cells were enriched by magnetic negative selection, after which naive cells were positively selected on CD45RA and the negative fraction was taken as the memory subset. Blood was collected by leukapheresis, and PBMCs were isolated by Ficoll-Histopaque density gradient centrifugation and then cryopreserved in liquid nitrogen vapor phase. Purity and quantity of every magnetically sorted T cell population were checked by analytical flow cytometry. Genomic DNA was isolated from each sorted fraction and quantified by UV absorbance on a Nanodrop 2000c. Looking up the germline V gene yields CDR1 MGHRA and CDR2 YSYEKL. V and J are truncated by 0 bases and 12 bases respectively, leaving an intervening sequence of 12 bases. CDR3 length: 13 amino acids, cysteine to phenylalanine. This entry keeps only the CDR3 DNA: 39 bases, framed from base 1.

This sequence originates from a woman in her 30s in good health. The material sequenced was memory CD4+ T cells sorted from blood. The cell subset or site label, as the study defines it: CD45RA-negative fraction. The V and J genes are TRBV4-1 and TRBJ2-1; the D gene remains uncertain. CDR3 reads: CASSQERRLGQFF. The sequenced DNA: TGCGCCAGCAGCCAAGAAAGAAGGCTAGGGCAGTTCTTC.